This is a list of T cell receptor beta chains from one sample in a study of OX40 agonist ivuxolimab in advanced cancers. The table came from immunoSEQ multiplex PCR; TCRdb's copy has only in-frame clones and leaves some out. Among some 51,000 clones listed, 86% were seen once. The sequencing used CD4+ or CD8+ T cells sorted from blood, collected in a trial of the OX40 agonist ivuxolimab. The source of these receptors is an adult with an advanced solid tumor such as melanoma, head and neck, liver or kidney cancer. Both conserved end residues are part of each CDR3. D genes are given only for firm matches. Clone size appears in some rows only: once, few, many, or a class for an expanded clone.

clone size,J gene,V gene,D gene,CDR3 protein,CDR3 DNA
few,TRBJ1-5,TRBV18,.,CASSPNSNQPQHF,TGTGCCAGCTCACCTAATAGCAATCAGCCCCAGCATTTT
.,TRBJ1-3,TRBV19,.,CASTPSGHSGNTIYF,TGTGCCAGTACCCCTTCGGGACACTCTGGAAACACCATATATTTT
.,TRBJ2-7,TRBV15,.,CATSRDVRYEQYF,TGTGCCACCAGCAGAGATGTCAGGTACGAGCAGTACTTC
.,TRBJ2-2,TRBV7-2,TRBD2,CASSLTSGNTGELFF,TGTGCCAGCAGCTTGACTAGCGGGAACACCGGGGAGCTGTTTTTT
.,TRBJ1-5,TRBV5-1,TRBD1,CASSTTGGHQPQHF,TGCGCCAGCAGCACGACAGGGGGCCATCAGCCCCAGCATTTT
.,TRBJ2-5,TRBV18,.,CASSQNTVPQETQYF,TGTGCCAGCTCACAGAATACAGTGCCACAAGAGACCCAGTACTTC
.,TRBJ2-1,TRBV7-3,TRBD2,CASSLGGVQFF,TGTGCCAGCAGCTTAGGGGGGGTGCAGTTCTTC
.,TRBJ2-7,TRBV19,.,CASSIGQSSFHEQYF,TGTGCCAGTAGTATAGGCCAGTCATCCTTCCACGAGCAGTACTTC
.,TRBJ1-5,TRBV27,.,CASSLPGKPQHF,TGTGCCAGCAGTTTACCGGGGAAGCCCCAGCATTTT
few,TRBJ1-5,TRBV7-6,.,CASSQTKDQPQHF,TGTGCCAGCAGCCAGACCAAGGACCAGCCCCAGCATTTT
.,TRBJ1-3,TRBV7-8,TRBD1,CASRKDRSGENTIYF,TGTGCCAGCAGGAAGGACAGGTCCGGGGAAAACACCATATATTTT
.,TRBJ1-1,TRBV5-6,TRBD1,CASSVRGRTEAFF,TGTGCCAGCAGCGTGAGGGGGCGGACTGAAGCTTTCTTT
.,TRBJ2-2,TRBV27,.,CASSFRHGSGGGELFF,TGTGCCAGCAGTTTCCGCCACGGAAGCGGTGGAGGGGAGCTGTTTTTT
.,TRBJ2-1,TRBV9,.,CASSVGTGIRNEQFF,TGTGCCAGCAGCGTAGGAACAGGGATAAGAAATGAGCAGTTCTTC
.,TRBJ2-3,TRBV6-6,.,CASSRLGSATDTQYF,TGTGCCAGCAGTCGGTTGGGCAGTGCCACAGATACGCAGTATTTT
.,TRBJ1-2,TRBV28,TRBD1,CASSYDRDDNYGYTF,TGTGCCAGCAGTTACGACAGGGATGATAACTATGGCTACACCTTC
few,TRBJ1-1,TRBV30,TRBD1,CAWSSTGAWTEAFF,TGTGCCTGGAGTTCAACAGGGGCATGGACTGAAGCTTTCTTT
.,TRBJ1-4,TRBV6-5,.,CASRKQSDEKLFF,TGTGCCAGCAGAAAACAGAGCGATGAAAAACTGTTTTTT
.,TRBJ2-1,TRBV15,TRBD2,CATRHGVAGGGYEQFF,TGTGCCACCAGGCACGGCGTAGCGGGAGGGGGCTATGAGCAGTTCTTC
.,TRBJ1-2,TRBV28,.,CASSLPENYGYTF,TGTGCCAGCAGTTTACCAGAAAACTATGGCTACACCTTC
.,TRBJ2-2,TRBV10-1,.,CASRDSSAGELFF,TGCGCCAGCAGGGACAGTAGCGCCGGGGAGCTGTTTTTT
.,TRBJ2-1,TRBV6-4,TRBD2,CASSGLAGVGEQFF,TGTGCCAGCTCGGGACTAGCGGGAGTAGGAGAGCAGTTCTTC
.,TRBJ2-3,TRBV29-1,.,CSVIRGTDTQYF,TGCAGCGTTATAAGGGGCACAGATACGCAGTATTTT
.,TRBJ1-6,TRBV21-1,.,CASSAPTGIIPLSVALHF,TGTGCCAGCAGCGCCCCGACAGGAATAATCCCCCTCTCGGTCGCCCTCCACTTT
.,TRBJ2-7,TRBV5-4,.,CASSFERYEQYF,TGTGCCAGCAGTTTCGAGCGGTACGAGCAGTACTTC
.,TRBJ2-1,TRBV4-2,TRBD2,CASSRGASGRGANEQFF,TGTGCCAGCAGCCGAGGCGCTAGCGGGAGGGGGGCCAATGAGCAGTTCTTC
.,TRBJ2-5,TRBV7-9,.,CASSSRGRGETQYF,TGTGCCAGCAGCTCTCGGGGGCGCGGAGAGACCCAGTACTTC
.,TRBJ2-1,TRBV2,.,CASSAGPSSYNEQFF,TGTGCCAGCAGTGCGGGCCCTAGCTCCTACAATGAGCAGTTCTTC
.,TRBJ1-1,TRBV11-2,.,CASSFPFGGMNTEAFF,TGTGCCAGCAGCTTCCCCTTCGGGGGAATGAACACTGAAGCTTTCTTT
.,TRBJ2-3,TRBV6-6,.,CASSYSIGTDTQYF,TGTGCCAGCAGTTACTCGATCGGTACAGATACGCAGTATTTT
.,TRBJ2-5,TRBV15,TRBD1,CATSRTGGFQETQYF,TGTGCCACCAGCAGGACAGGGGGGTTTCAAGAGACCCAGTACTTC
.,TRBJ2-1,TRBV6-5,.,CASRPGWGLWNEQFF,TGTGCCAGCAGGCCAGGGTGGGGTTTGTGGAATGAGCAGTTCTTC
.,TRBJ1-1,TRBV6-1,.,CASSEVLEGVTEAFF,TGTGCCAGCAGTGAAGTGTTGGAGGGGGTCACTGAAGCTTTCTTT
.,TRBJ2-2,TRBV5-1,.,CASSLDPRGRGNGELFF,TGCGCCAGCAGCTTGGACCCCCGAGGAAGGGGAAACGGGGAGCTGTTTTTT
once,TRBJ1-1,TRBV11-2,TRBD1,CASSGYRGLPNTEAFF,TGTGCCAGCAGCGGGTACAGGGGATTGCCAAACACTGAAGCTTTCTTT
.,TRBJ1-1,TRBV2,.,CASSERDGRTEAFF,TGTGCCAGCAGTGAAAGGGACGGACGGACTGAAGCTTTCTTT
.,TRBJ2-7,TRBV7-7,TRBD1,CASSRGQGSSEQYF,TGTGCTAGCAGCAGGGGACAGGGTTCTAGCGAGCAGTACTTC
.,TRBJ2-7,TRBV6-6,TRBD2,CASSRTGLAAYEQYF,TGTGCCAGCAGTCGAACGGGACTAGCGGCCTACGAGCAGTACTTC
.,TRBJ2-7,TRBV6-1,TRBD2,CASSERTSGSYEQYF,TGTGCCAGCAGTGAAAGGACTAGCGGATCCTACGAGCAGTACTTC
.,TRBJ2-7,TRBV4-1,.,CASSQDTGWGYAYEQYF,TGCGCCAGCAGCCAAGATACGGGGTGGGGATACGCCTACGAGCAGTACTTC
.,TRBJ2-5,TRBV25-1,TRBD2,CASSARDYSRETQYF,TGTGCCAGCAGTGCCCGGGACTACAGCAGAGAGACCCAGTACTTC
.,TRBJ2-1,TRBV6-6,TRBD1,CASSYPGTAYNEQFF,TGTGCCAGCAGTTACCCCGGGACAGCCTACAATGAGCAGTTCTTC
.,TRBJ2-7,TRBV27,TRBD2,CASSFGLGLAYEQYF,TGTGCCAGCAGTTTCGGGTTAGGACTAGCCTACGAGCAGTACTTC
.,TRBJ2-2,TRBV2,.,CASSYTNTGELFF,TGTGCCAGCAGCTACACAAACACCGGGGAGCTGTTTTTT
.,TRBJ2-1,TRBV5-6,TRBD2,CASIPRTSGLYNEQFF,TGTGCCAGCATCCCTAGGACTAGCGGGCTTTACAATGAGCAGTTCTTC
.,TRBJ2-7,TRBV29-1,TRBD2,CSALAGGLEQYF,TGCAGCGCTCTAGCGGGAGGGCTCGAGCAGTACTTC
.,TRBJ2-5,TRBV4-1,.,CASSQWRQETQYF,TGCGCCAGCAGCCAATGGAGGCAAGAGACCCAGTACTTC
once,TRBJ1-1,TRBV29-1,.,CTPEDGNTEAFF,TGCACCCCTGAAGATGGGAACACTGAAGCTTTCTTT
.,TRBJ1-4,TRBV6-6,TRBD1,CASLRPGQGNEKLFF,TGTGCCAGCCTTCGTCCCGGACAGGGGAATGAAAAACTGTTTTTT
.,TRBJ1-5,TRBV5-1,TRBD1,CASSWTGALNQPQHF,TGCGCCAGCAGCTGGACAGGGGCCCTCAATCAGCCCCAGCATTTT
.,TRBJ2-3,TRBV7-9,.,CASSSLRLQGLDTQYF,TGTGCCAGCAGCTCGTTAAGGTTACAGGGTCTTGATACGCAGTATTTT
once,TRBJ1-2,TRBV5-1,.,CASSLSLGSGGYTF,TGCGCCAGCAGCCTGTCTCTAGGGTCCGGCGGCTACACCTTC